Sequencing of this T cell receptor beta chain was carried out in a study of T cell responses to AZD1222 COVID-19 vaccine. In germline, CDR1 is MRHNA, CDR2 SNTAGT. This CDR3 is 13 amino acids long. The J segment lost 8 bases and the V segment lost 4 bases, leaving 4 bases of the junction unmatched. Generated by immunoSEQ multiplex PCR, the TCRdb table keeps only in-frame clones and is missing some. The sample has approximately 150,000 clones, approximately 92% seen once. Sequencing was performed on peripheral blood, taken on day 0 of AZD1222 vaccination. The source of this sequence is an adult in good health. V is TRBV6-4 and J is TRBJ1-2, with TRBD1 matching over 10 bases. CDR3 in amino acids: CASSVGQGNGYTF. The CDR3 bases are TGTGCCAGCAGTGTGGGACAGGGGAACGGCTACACCTTC.